One sample yielded the 25 T cell receptor beta chains listed below, sequenced in a study of tumor-infiltrating lymphocytes in oesophageal squamous cell carcinoma. In TCRdb, the PCR reads were re-called with MiXCR into one record per CDR3 protein. In the table there are about 12,000 distinct CDR3 sequences, around 57% of which are singletons. What was sequenced was esophageal tumor tissue. Receptor source: a female donor with esophageal squamous cell carcinoma.

This clonotype was counted many times. This sequence joins TRBV28 and TRBJ2-1; either TRBD1 or TRBD2 may fit D (5 bases each). The germline V gene encodes CDR1 MDHEN and CDR2 SYDVKM. CDR3 length: 14 amino acids. V shed 5 bases and J shed 7 bases, with 15 bases lying between them. The CDR3 sequence: CASSPSGTANEQFF. The CDR3 nucleotides read TGTGCCAGCAGTCCCTCCGGGACGGCTAATGAGCAGTTCTTC.

This chain's CDR3 is CASSLRFSYEQYF. CDR3 sequence (DNA): TGTGCCAGCAGTTTGAGGTTCTCCTACGAGCAGTACTTC. The chain is built from TRBV12-3 or TRBV12-4 and TRBJ1-2; D gene uncertain. Near its end, the DNA agrees better with TRBJ2-7, so the J call may be wrong. The CDR3 is 13 residues long.

The rearrangement links TRBV7-2 to TRBJ2-7, with a tentative D call TRBD2 (6 bases). Judging by the DNA end, TRBJ2-5 fits better; the J call may be wrong. This CDR3 region has 11 residues. Germline CDR1 is SGHTA and CDR2 is FQGNSA. The CDR3 is CASSSGETQYF. CDR3 coding DNA: TGTGCCAGCAGCAGCGGGGAGACCCAGTACTTC.

In the case of this clonotype: A junction end diverges from the germline sequence, so it may reflect a read error. This chain uses TRBV7-9 with TRBJ2-3; D is undetermined. Matching the DNA end better, TRBJ2-7 makes the J call doubtful. The CDR3 sequence is 14 residues long. Germline CDR1 is SEHNR and CDR2 is FQNEAQ (reference sequence). The CDR3 DNA follows: TGTGCTAGCAGCCGAGACGGCCTTGCGGACGAGCAGTACTTC. This sequence encodes CASSRDGLADEQYF.

V usage is TRBV7-9 and J usage is TRBJ2-5, with 7 bases matching TRBD2. The V gene end was trimmed by 7 bases and the J gene end by 11 bases; junction bases not matched to a gene: 16. The CDR3 is made up of 14 amino acids. CDR1 SEHNR and CDR2 FQNEAQ come from the germline V gene (reference sequence). In DNA, the CDR3 is TGTGCCAGCATTAGGAGCGGGGCTTGGGATGAGCAGTACTTC. It codes for CASIRSGAWDEQYF.

This clonotype has a handful of counts. The V call is TRBV28, the J call TRBJ2-5; TRBD1 matches 7 bases. CDR1 MDHEN and CDR2 SYDVKM come from the germline V gene. V lost 4 bases to trimming and J lost 3 bases; unmatched junction nucleotides: 5. The CDR3 length is 14 residues. CDR3 DNA sequence: TGTGCCAGCAGTTCGGGACAGTTGAAAGAGACCCAGTACTTC. Its protein is CASSSGQLKETQYF.

In this sample, this clonotype turned up a few times. The chain uses TRBV7-2 and TRBJ2-1; D is undetermined. The CDR3 length is 15 residues. Germline CDR1 is SGHTA and CDR2 is FQGNSA. V was pared by 4 bases and J by 0 bases, with 10 bases between. The CDR3 coding sequence is TGTGCCAGCAGCTCAGACTTGTTCTCCTACAATGAGCAGTTCTTC. Translated: CASSSDLFSYNEQFF.

This clonotype was seen more than once but under ten times. This chain uses TRBV6-1 with TRBJ2-7, with TRBD1 matching 7 bases. CDR3 size: 14 residues. Germline assignment: CDR1 MNHNS and CDR2 SASEGT. V lost 6 bases to trimming and J lost 8 bases; unmatched junction nucleotides: 13. CDR3 bases: TGTGCCAGCAGCCCGGGCCCCGACAGGGCCAAGCAGTACTTC. This translates into CASSPGPDRAKQYF.

The chain links TRBV7-2 to TRBJ2-3, with 7 bases aligning to TRBD2. Germline trimming cut 4 bases from V and 6 bases from J; bases unmatched to any gene: 10. The germline gives CDR1 SGHTA, CDR2 FQGNSA. The CDR3 is 15 amino acids. CDR3 residues: CASSSNAGELDTQYF. The CDR3 DNA reads TGTGCCAGCAGCTCCAACGCGGGAGAACTGGATACGCAGTATTTT.

This clonotype has ten or more counts. This sequence joins TRBV5-5 and TRBJ1-1; the D is unclear. The CDR3 spans 13 residues. Germline V gives CDR1 SGHKS, CDR2 YYEKEE (reference sequence). Trimming cost V 0 bases and J 0 bases, with 3 bases left between them. CDR3 nucleotide sequence: TGTGCCAGCAGCTTGGACTTGAACACTGAAGCTTTCTTT. This sequence encodes CASSLDLNTEAFF.

This clonotype was observed a handful of times. CDR3 bases: TGTGCCAGCAGCTTGTTACCGGGACAAGCATACAATGAGCAGTTCTTC. The encoded protein is CASSLLPGQAYNEQFF. J is TRBJ2-1 and V is TRBV7-6, with D possibly being TRBD1 (6 bases). CDR3 size: 16 residues. The V gene's germline CDR1 is SGHVS and CDR2 FNYEAQ. Trimming took 3 bases from V and 4 from J, leaving 16 bases between them.

In this sample, this clonotype turned up many times. V is TRBV19 and J is TRBJ2-7, with TRBD1 identical over 7 bases. V shed 5 bases and J 1 base; nucleotides not matched to a gene: 5. Germline loops: CDR1 LNHDA, CDR2 SQIVND (reference sequence). The CDR3 has 14 amino acids. As DNA, the CDR3 is TGTGCCAGTAGTGGGACAGCCCAATCCTACGAGCAGTACTTC. It specifies CASSGTAQSYEQYF.

The chain employs TRBV7-3 and TRBJ2-3; 11 bases align to TRBD2. Losses at the gene ends were 2 bases for V and 5 bases for J; bases not matched to a gene: 6. CDR1 is SGHTA, CDR2 FQGTGA, per germline. The CDR3 is 16 residues long. The CDR3 nucleotides are TGTGCCAGCAGCTTACTAGCGGGGGGTAGGGGAGATACGCAGTATTTT. Residues: CASSLLAGGRGDTQYF.

Many counts were recorded for this clonotype. The CDR3 end shows no conserved phenylalanine or tryptophan, and so a read error is likely. No DNA is shown, since the ends of the CDR3 on it are uncertain; the CDR3 is the one TCRdb lists. This chain uses TRBV6-1 with TRBJ2-1; the table's D call, TRBD2, has no DNA check behind it. The CDR3 comprises 9 residues, both ends counted. Germline assignment: CDR1 MNHNS and CDR2 SASEGT. The CDR3 spells CASTDGLAG.

This sequence joins TRBV7-2 and TRBJ2-3; TRBD2 matches 7 bases. This CDR3 is built from 14 residues. Germline V gene lookup returns CDR1 SGHTA and CDR2 FQGNSA. The V gene end was trimmed by 5 bases and the J gene end by 0 bases; junction bases not matched to a gene: 2. In nucleotides, the CDR3 is TGTGCCAGCAGCATTAGCGGGAGCACAGATACGCAGTATTTT. It specifies CASSISGSTDTQYF.

There are a few counts of this clonotype. The CDR3, as DNA: TGTGCCAGCAGCTTAGTAAGCGGGAGTGGGAATGAGCAGTTCTTC. Translated, it gives CASSLVSGSGNEQFF. The chain links TRBV7-2 to TRBJ2-1; 8 bases are a match to TRBD2. The ends lost 1 base at V and 7 bases at J; junction bases unmatched: 6. The CDR3 has 15 residues. CDR1 and CDR2 (germline): SGHTA, FQGNSA.

This chain links TRBV28 with TRBJ2-3; no firm D call. CDR1 is MDHEN, CDR2 SYDVKM, per germline. Deletions cut 2 bases from V and 0 bases from J, with 12 bases between. CDR3 length: 16 residues. CDR3 amino acids: CASSLGRTASTDTQYF. The CDR3, as DNA: TGTGCCAGCAGTTTAGGACGGACGGCTAGCACAGATACGCAGTATTTT.

This clonotype was seen only a few times. V is TRBV29-1 and J is TRBJ1-2; 8 bases match TRBD1. The CDR3 length is 14 residues. CDR1 SQVTM and CDR2 ANQGSEA come from the germline V gene. V lost 7 bases and J lost 0; bases outside the gene matches: 7. The CDR3 nucleotides read TGCAGCGCGGGGACAGGAAGAGCTAACTATGGCTACACCTTC. Translated: CSAGTGRANYGYTF.

This clonotype is termed large (0.1 to 1%). The chain links TRBV7-2 to TRBJ2-1; D not certain. Per the germline V gene, CDR1 is SGHTA and CDR2 is FQGNSA. This CDR3 has 15 amino acids. Trimming stripped 4 bases from V and 2 bases from J, with 12 bases between. The CDR3 DNA sequence: TGTGCCAGCAGCTCGATGCTTACAGCCTACAATGAGCAGTTCTTC. Translated, it gives CASSSMLTAYNEQFF.

This clonotype was detected only a few times. Because it lacks the conserved phenylalanine or tryptophan at the end, this CDR3 is likely a read error. The DNA is left out, because the CDR3 cannot be placed on it with certainty; the CDR3 is given as TCRdb lists it. The chain links TRBV7-2 to TRBJ1-1; TRBD1 is the table's D call, not checked against the DNA. The germline V gene encodes CDR1 SGHTA and CDR2 FQGNSA. Ends included, the CDR3 has 15 residues. This CDR3 reads CASSPRGPTDRFFGQ.

V usage is TRBV7-3 and J usage is TRBJ2-5; 8 bases map to TRBD1. The germline CDR1 and CDR2 sequences are SGHTA and FQGTGA. V dropped 5 bases and J dropped 6; count of bases not matched to a gene: 5. CDR3 length equals 13 residues. CDR3 sequence (DNA): TGTGCCAGCAGCCGAGGACAGGGAAAGACCCAGTACTTC. Amino acids: CASSRGQGKTQYF.

The chain carries TRBV7-2 and TRBJ2-6, with D tentatively TRBD1 (5 bases). V was cut by 2 bases and J by 2 bases, with 10 bases left in between. This CDR3 is 16 amino acids long. CDR1 is SGHTA, CDR2 FQGNSA, per germline. CDR3 sequence: CASSLQGLTGANVLTF. In DNA, the CDR3 is TGTGCCAGCAGCTTACAGGGCCTCACTGGGGCCAACGTCCTGACTTTC. Together with reference TRBV7-2 and TRBJ2-6, the CDR3 gives the full variable domain: GAGVSQSPSNKVTEKGKDVELRCDPISGHTALYWYRQSLGQGLEFLIYFQGNSAPDKSGLPSDRFSAERTGGSVSTLTIQRTQQEDSAVYLCASSLQGLTGANVLTFGAGSRLTVL.

The chain combines TRBV11-2 with TRBJ2-5; perhaps TRBD2 as D (5 bases). The CDR3 runs to 13 residues. With 3 bases removed from V and 4 bases from J, the gap between germline ends came to 9 bases. Per the germline V gene, CDR1 is SGHAT and CDR2 is FQNNGV. CDR3: CASSFRGLETQYF. CDR3 nucleotides: TGTGCCAGCAGCTTTCGGGGATTAGAGACCCAGTACTTC.

The CDR3 DNA sequence: TGTGCCAGCAGTGAATACGGAGGGATCGACTGGGGGGAGACCCAGTACTTC. This gives the protein CASSEYGGIDWGETQYF. The chain employs TRBV6-1 and TRBJ2-7; tentative D call: TRBD2 (6 bases). The J call is doubtful: the DNA matches TRBJ2-5 better. The CDR3 is 17 residues long. Germline CDR1 is MNHNS and CDR2 is SASEGT.

For this clonotype: The CDR3 carries no conserved terminal phenylalanine or tryptophan, so it likely arises from a read error. The DNA is omitted, as the CDR3 cannot be located on it reliably, and the CDR3 follows TCRdb's listing. The chain recombines TRBV11-2 with TRBJ1-1; TRBD1 is the table's D call, not checked against the DNA. Germline V gene lookup returns CDR1 SGHAT and CDR2 FQNNGV. The length of the CDR3 is 15 amino acids, counting both ends. CDR3 sequence: CASSFTGGGGYTFGQ.